The entry that follows covers one T cell receptor (beta chain) sequence. The entry originates in a study of T-cell reconstitution after alpha-beta-depleted transplantation in children. With 3 bases removed from V and 7 bases from J, the gap between germline ends came to 16 bases. The CDR3 has 15 residues. Using unique molecular identifiers, the investigators prepared the TCRbeta library. TCRdb recomputed calls from the PCR reads with MiXCR, one row per CDR3 protein. The sample lists roughly 180,000 distinct CDR3 sequences; 13% to 15% were seen once. This receptor was obtained from a human donor who donated a stem cell graft to a child with acute lymphoblastic leukemia. The gene calls are TRBV12-3 or TRBV12-4 and TRBJ1-5; TRBD1 is a possible D gene (5 bases). Sequences were derived from PBMCs from the stem cell graft donor, sampled from the stem cell graft. CDR3 nucleotides: TGTGCCAGCAGTTTTCGACCTAATAAGGGGCAGCCCCAGCATTTT. It codes for CASSFRPNKGQPQHF.